The 29 T cell receptor beta chains below were found in one sample sequenced in a study of blood T cells in healthy people across ages. With a J-beta primer mix and a sample-barcoded 5' primer, a second PCR ran about 7 to 12 cycles. TCRdb ran MiXCR on the 5' RACE reads and lists one entry per CDR3 protein. Here the sample spans hundreds of thousands of distinct CDR3 sequences, 56% being singletons. Sequencing was done on a sample of blood. These receptor sequences come from a man aged 40-49 years in good health.

V gene TRBV28 combines with J gene TRBJ2-4; D is uncertain. The J call may be incorrect, as the DNA end agrees better with TRBJ2-7. CDR3 length: 12 amino acids. Germline V CDR1 and CDR2: MDHEN, SYDVKM. The CDR3 sequence: CATAPPTYEQYF. In DNA, the CDR3 is TGTGCCACCGCCCCTCCTACCTACGAGCAGTACTTC.

This clonotype was seen a single time. Just one base apart from a much larger clone, this may be a read error. The chain is built from TRBV7-6 and TRBJ2-5, with 7 bases aligning to TRBD1. This CDR3 region has 15 residues. CDR1 is SGHVS and CDR2 is FNYEAQ in the germline V gene. V trimming: 5 bases; J trimming: 11 bases; junction bases outside the gene matches: 17. CDR3 protein: CASSPQADRANEQYF. CDR3 in DNA: TGTGCCAGCAGCCCACAGGCCGACAGGGCTAATGAGCAGTACTTC.

In its sample, this clonotype was seen many times. The rearrangement uses TRBV7-8 and TRBJ2-1, with 9 bases lining up with TRBD2. Per the germline V gene, CDR1 is SGHVS and CDR2 is FQNEAQ. The CDR3 is 16 residues long. V trimming: 1 base; J trimming: 3 bases; junction bases outside the gene matches: 4. The CDR3 DNA reads TGTGCCAGCAGCTTAGGGGGTAGCGGGAGCTACAATGAGCAGTTCTTC. Its protein product is CASSLGGSGSYNEQFF.

CDR3 nucleotides: TGTGCCAGCAGCCAGATATCGGTATACGAGCAGTACTTC. Residues: CASSQISVYEQYF. The chain joins TRBV5-6 to TRBJ2-7; D is ambiguous. Looked up from germline, CDR1 is SGHDT and CDR2 is YYEEEE. Trimming left V 4 bases short and J 4 bases short, with 12 bases between. The CDR3 has 13 residues.

The chain combines TRBV7-8 with TRBJ2-3; TRBD2 aligns across 7 bases. Germline V gene data show CDR1 as SGHVS and CDR2 as FQNEAQ. Trimming removed 4 bases from V and 2 bases from J; junction bases left unmatched: 12. This CDR3 spans 17 amino acids. The CDR3 reads CASSSMQVAGPTDTQYF. The CDR3 nucleotides are TGTGCCAGCAGCTCGATGCAAGTAGCGGGCCCCACAGATACGCAGTATTTT.

The CDR3 DNA is TGTGCCAGCAGCCCCTCGGAATTGAGAAACATTCAGTACTTC. Translated: CASSPSELRNIQYF. The rearrangement links TRBV14 to TRBJ2-5, with unresolved D. Gene TRBJ2-4 matches the end of the DNA better, so the J call may be wrong. Germline loops: CDR1 SGHDN, CDR2 FVKESK. The length of the CDR3 is 14 residues.

This chain uses TRBV10-3 with TRBJ2-5; D is uncertain. The CDR3 loop spans 16 amino acids. CDR1 and CDR2 from the germline V gene are ENHRY and SYGVKD. Trimming stripped 3 bases from V and 5 bases from J, with 19 bases between. The CDR3 sequence is CAISDSFSRNYETQYF. For the CDR3, the DNA is TGTGCCATCAGTGATTCATTCAGCAGGAATTACGAGACCCAGTACTTC.

This chain joins TRBV13 and TRBJ2-2; D tentatively reads TRBD1 or TRBD2 (6 bases each). The V end lost 5 bases, the J end lost 3 bases, and 16 bases lay between the germline ends. Germline-derived CDR1 and CDR2 are PRHDT and FYEKMQ (reference sequence). CDR3 length: 16 residues. CDR3 amino acids: CASSPGSGADTGELFF. Written as DNA, the CDR3 is TGTGCCAGCAGCCCCGGTTCGGGGGCGGACACCGGGGAGCTGTTTTTT. Together with reference TRBV13 and TRBJ2-2, the CDR3 gives the full variable domain: AAGVIQSPRHLIKEKRETATLKCYPIPRHDTVYWYQQGPGQDPQFLISFYEKMQSDKGSIPDRFSAQQFSDYHSELNMSSLELGDSALYFCASSPGSGADTGELFFGEGSRLTVL.

The chain carries TRBV24-1 and TRBJ2-1; 12 nucleotides align to TRBD2. The junction had 6 bases not matched to a gene; V was cut back by 4 bases and J by 9 bases. From germline, CDR1 is KGHDR and CDR2 SFDVKD. The CDR3 runs to 15 residues. Here the CDR3 DNA reads TGTGCCACCAGTGAGGTGACTAGCGGGAGCCTTGAGCAGTTCTTC. This sequence encodes CATSEVTSGSLEQFF.

The chain is built from TRBV9 and TRBJ2-5; 11 bases agree with TRBD1. From germline, CDR1 is SGDLS and CDR2 YYNGEE. This CDR3 has 17 residues. V shed 4 bases, J shed 11 bases, and the junction held 19 bases outside the gene matches. CDR3 sequence reads: CASSPTSGTGGTDEQYF. CDR3 DNA sequence: TGTGCCAGCAGCCCTACATCCGGGACAGGGGGAACTGATGAGCAGTACTTC.

Of note for this clonotype: At one boundary the junction diverges from the germline segment, which might be a read error. This chain links TRBV10-3 with TRBJ2-5; no firm D call. The germline V gene has CDR1 ENHRY and CDR2 SYGVKD. CDR3 length: 16 residues. The CDR3 protein is CAVSEGAVQYQETQYF. The CDR3 DNA sequence: TGTGCCGTCAGTGAAGGCGCGGTGCAGTACCAAGAGACCCAGTACTTC.

This chain uses TRBV20-1 with TRBJ1-4; no reliable D call. V was cut by 6 bases and J by 0 bases, with 11 bases left in between. Per germline, CDR1 DFQATT and CDR2 SNEGSKA (reference sequence). The CDR3 runs 14 residues. DNA for the CDR3: TGCAGTGCCGGGAGATCCTCAACTAATGAAAAACTGTTTTTT. As protein: CSAGRSSTNEKLFF.

V gene TRBV20-1 combines with J gene TRBJ1-5; 10 nucleotides align to TRBD1. Germline CDR1 DFQATT, CDR2 SNEGSKA (reference sequence). Trimming cost V 3 bases and J 6 bases; bases outside gene matches: 5. This CDR3 comprises 14 residues. CDR3 loop: CSASGQGGVQPQHF. The CDR3 nucleotides read TGCAGTGCTAGTGGACAGGGGGGGGTTCAGCCCCAGCATTTT.

On this clonotype itself: A much larger clone is a single base away; this may be a read error. V is TRBV7-2 and J is TRBJ2-1; 7 bases line up with TRBD2. Germline V gene sequence: CDR1 SGHTA, CDR2 FQGNSA. V shed 4 bases and J 10 bases; nucleotides not matched to a gene: 10. The CDR3 extends over 14 amino acids. The CDR3 region has the DNA TGTGCCAGCAGCTCGGGACTATCTACCTACGAGCAGTTCTTC. It encodes CASSSGLSTYEQFF.

This chain links TRBV5-1 with TRBJ2-7, with D hard to call. V lost 2 bases and J 4 bases, leaving 22 bases between the germline ends. The CDR3 is 17 amino acids. Germline CDR1 is SGHRS and CDR2 is YFSETQ. CDR3 region: CASSFPDVITDGYEQYF. CDR3 in DNA: TGCGCCAGCAGCTTCCCGGATGTGATCACGGATGGTTACGAGCAGTACTTC.

The V call is TRBV6-6, the J call TRBJ2-1; 8 positions agree with TRBD1. The V gene end was trimmed by 6 bases and the J gene end by 5 bases; junction bases not matched to a gene: 6. The CDR3 runs 14 residues. Germline CDR1 is MNHNY and CDR2 is SVGAGI (reference sequence). The CDR3 sequence: CASRETGANNEQFF. CDR3 nucleotide sequence: TGTGCCAGCAGAGAGACAGGGGCCAACAATGAGCAGTTCTTC.

This rearrangement joins TRBV9 to TRBJ2-4; 11 nucleotides agree with TRBD2. The length of the CDR3 is 16 residues. J lost 11 bases, V lost 3 bases, and 13 bases had no gene match. In germline, CDR1 is SGDLS, CDR2 YYNGEE. In nucleotides, the CDR3 is TGTGCCAGCAGCGCGGATGGACTAGCGGGTTTCTCCGTTCAGTACTTC. Residues: CASSADGLAGFSVQYF.

In its sample, this clonotype was seen a few times. This chain uses TRBV15 with TRBJ2-7; 9 bases map to TRBD1. The closer fit of TRBJ2-5 to the DNA end suggests the J call may be wrong. Germline V CDR1 and CDR2: LNHNV, YYDKDF (reference sequence). The CDR3 has 15 amino acids. The CDR3 DNA sequence: TGTGCCACCAGCAGAGACCCGGGACAGGGAGAGACCCAGTACTTC. Translated: CATSRDPGQGETQYF.

A few counts support this clonotype. The chain uses TRBV20-1 and TRBJ1-2; 8 positions match TRBD1. The germline V gene encodes CDR1 DFQATT and CDR2 SNEGSKA (reference sequence). J was trimmed by 8 bases and V by 5 bases; bases with no gene match: 10. The CDR3 sequence is 13 residues long. The DNA of the CDR3 is TGCAGTGCTGTGCCTCGGACAGGGTACGGCTACACCTTC. Protein sequence: CSAVPRTGYGYTF.

The chain combines TRBV6-6 with TRBJ2-1, with a weak D call TRBD2 (6 bases). Germline loops: CDR1 MNHNY, CDR2 SVGAGI (reference sequence). V was trimmed by 1 base and J by 6 bases, leaving 10 bases between them. CDR3 length equals 14 residues. The CDR3 region has the DNA TGTGCCAGCAGTTACTACGGGAGCCCCAATGAGCAGTTCTTC. It yields the protein CASSYYGSPNEQFF.

This clonotype has just one count. This chain joins TRBV12-3 or TRBV12-4 and TRBJ2-3; 13 nucleotides match TRBD2. V trimming: 7 bases; J trimming: 2 bases; junction bases outside the gene matches: 6. The CDR3 spans 16 residues. The CDR3 sequence: CASTRTSGSITDTQYF. CDR3 nucleotides: TGTGCCAGCACCCGGACTAGCGGGAGTATCACAGATACGCAGTATTTT.

There are a few counts of this clonotype. This chain connects TRBV28 to TRBJ2-7, with D possibly matching TRBD1 (7 bases). The CDR3 extends over 15 amino acids. Germline lookup yields CDR1 MDHEN and CDR2 SYDVKM. Trimming took 4 bases from V and 2 from J, leaving 15 bases between them. The CDR3 nucleotides are TGTGCCAGCAGTTGGAGGGGGCCGCACGCCTACGAGCAGTACTTC. The encoded protein is CASSWRGPHAYEQYF.

The V and J genes are TRBV6-2 or TRBV6-3 and TRBJ1-1; no clear D. The ends were cut back, 2 bases at V and 1 base at J, with 8 bases in the middle. Germline assignment: CDR1 MNHEY and CDR2 SVGEGT. The CDR3 totals 14 residues. CDR3 loop: CASSYEVPNTEAFF. DNA for the CDR3: TGTGCCAGCAGTTACGAAGTACCGAACACTGAAGCTTTCTTT.

The chain is built from TRBV12-3 or TRBV12-4 and TRBJ1-5; a possible D gene is TRBD1 (6 bases). This CDR3 contains 14 residues. V shed 3 bases and J shed 4 bases, with 10 bases lying between them. CDR3 bases: TGTGCCAGCAGTTTTGGGGGCCCAAATCAGCCCCAGCATTTT. Protein sequence: CASSFGGPNQPQHF.

This clonotype was picked up a small number of times. A much larger clone is a single base away; this may be a read error. V usage is TRBV10-3 and J usage is TRBJ1-1; 7 nucleotides agree with TRBD1. This CDR3 is built from 13 residues. Per the germline V gene, CDR1 is ENHRY and CDR2 is SYGVKD. The CDR3 bases are TGTGCCAGCAGTCTCGACACAGGGGCCGAAGCTTTCTTT. Translated: CASSLDTGAEAFF.

The rearrangement links TRBV20-1 to TRBJ1-5; maybe TRBD1 (6 bases). The CDR3 loop spans 15 amino acids. Germline assignment: CDR1 DFQATT and CDR2 SNEGSKA (reference sequence). V lost 3 bases, J lost 3 bases, and 15 bases lay in between. CDR3 sequence: CSARPAGGLNQPQHF. CDR3 bases: TGCAGTGCTAGGCCCGCCGGGGGGCTCAATCAGCCCCAGCATTTT.

The chain carries TRBV4-2 and TRBJ2-7; 10 bases match TRBD2. V shed 4 bases, J shed 7 bases, and the junction held 10 bases outside the gene matches. The V gene's germline CDR1 is LGHNA and CDR2 YNFKEQ. The CDR3 length is 15 residues. CDR3 amino acids: CASSPHHTSGIEQYF. In DNA, the CDR3 is TGTGCCAGCAGCCCCCATCACACTAGCGGGATTGAGCAGTACTTC.

The rearrangement links TRBV14 to TRBJ1-1, with TRBD1 as a possible D gene (6 bases). With 3 bases removed from V and 0 bases from J, the gap between germline ends came to 14 bases. Per the germline V gene, CDR1 is SGHDN and CDR2 is FVKESK. The CDR3 length is 16 residues. CDR3 region: CASSQRGGWVNTEAFF. CDR3 in DNA: TGTGCCAGCAGCCAGCGGGGGGGCTGGGTGAACACTGAAGCTTTCTTT.

The chain is built from TRBV3-1 and TRBJ2-1; 12 positions match TRBD2. V shed 0 bases, J shed 4 bases, and the junction held 4 bases outside the gene matches. This CDR3 region has 17 residues. CDR1 and CDR2 (germline): LGHDT, YNNKEL (reference sequence). This chain's CDR3 is CASSQEKTSGGYNEQFF. In DNA, the CDR3 is TGTGCCAGCAGCCAAGAAAAGACTAGCGGGGGTTACAATGAGCAGTTCTTC.